The 5 T cell receptor beta chains given below trace back to one sample, sequenced in a study of blood T cells in healthy people across ages. Alongside a J-beta primer mix, a sample-barcoded 5' primer served in a second PCR lasting roughly 6 to 12 cycles. TCRdb reprocessed the 5' RACE reads via MiXCR and lists one record per CDR3 protein. The sample holds 700,000 to 950,000 distinct CDR3 sequences, approximately 43% seen once. Sequenced input: blood. These receptors all stem from a woman aged 60-75 years in good health.

The chain uses TRBV18 and TRBJ2-7; TRBD2 matches at 9 bases. The CDR3 sequence is 14 residues long. Looked up from germline, CDR1 is KGHSH and CDR2 is LQKENI. With 5 bases clipped from V and 1 base from J, the junction kept 3 bases outside the gene matches. CDR3 residues: CASSDLAGSYEQYF. In DNA, the CDR3 is TGTGCCAGCTCAGACCTAGCGGGATCCTACGAGCAGTACTTC.

Comment on this clonotype: A clone one base away is much larger, so this may be a read error. J is TRBJ2-7 and V is TRBV29-1; 7 positions match TRBD2. This CDR3 is 13 amino acids long. The trim removed 6 bases at V and 3 bases at J, leaving 8 bases unmatched. The germline gives CDR1 SQVTM, CDR2 ANQGSEA. CDR3 sequence (DNA): TGCAGCGTACGACGGGGGGTCGGCTACGAGCAGTACTTC. Protein sequence: CSVRRGVGYEQYF.

The gene calls are TRBV7-9 and TRBJ2-5; 13 nucleotides align to TRBD2. Trimming took 3 bases from V and 11 from J; bases not matched to a gene: 6. Germline-derived CDR1 and CDR2 are SEHNR and FQNEAQ (reference sequence). This CDR3 is 14 amino acids long. This CDR3 reads CASSFTSGGAAQYF. CDR3 nucleotide sequence: TGTGCCAGCAGCTTCACTAGCGGGGGGGCGGCGCAGTACTTC.

The count of this clonotype is one. The rearrangement links TRBV29-1 to TRBJ1-2, with D tentatively TRBD1 (5 bases). V was cut by 4 bases and J by 5 bases, with 11 bases left in between. CDR1 is SQVTM and CDR2 is ANQGSEA in the germline V gene. This CDR3 has 12 amino acids. CDR3 region: CSVVGETYGYTF. In nucleotides, the CDR3 is TGCAGCGTTGTAGGGGAGACTTATGGCTACACCTTC. Complete variable domain (other parts from reference TRBV29-1 and TRBJ1-2): SAVISQKPSRDICQRGTSLTIQCQVDSQVTMMFWYRQQPGQSLTLIATANQGSEATYESGFVIDKFPISRPNLTFSTLTVSNMSPEDSSIYLCSVVGETYGYTFGSGTRLTVV.

The gene calls are TRBV29-1 and TRBJ2-2, with 7 bases that match TRBD1. Per germline, CDR1 SQVTM and CDR2 ANQGSEA. With 6 bases clipped from V and 4 bases from J, the junction kept 11 bases outside the gene matches. CDR3 size: 15 residues. The CDR3 DNA reads TGCAGCGTCACGGTGACAGGGACCAGCACCGGGGAGCTGTTTTTT. Amino acids: CSVTVTGTSTGELFF.